The source of this T cell receptor (beta chain) is a study of Ad26.COV2.S vaccination and SARS-CoV-2 variants. Treatment indicated: over 15 received Ad26.COV2.S at low or high dose, single or two shots; 5 received placebo; per-sample allocation not given. Specimen acquisition occurred on day 63 following the initial vaccine or placebo injection. V was trimmed by 1 base and J by 2 bases, leaving 12 bases between them. The germline gives CDR1 SGHTA, CDR2 FQGTGA. The CDR3 has 16 amino acids. Produced via immunoSEQ multiplex PCR; TCRdb's table is partial and in-frame only. Of under 600,000 clones listed, about 88% are singletons.

Sequencing used peripheral blood, obtained in a trial of Ad26.COV2.S vaccine versus placebo. The genes are TRBV7-3 and TRBJ2-1; D not resolved. This TCR was recovered from a person aged 18-60 years who received the Ad26.COV2.S COVID-19 vaccine or a placebo. DNA of the CDR3: TGTGCCAGCAGCTTAATTGCCGAGACGACCTACAATGAGCAGTTCTTC. This translates into CASSLIAETTYNEQFF.